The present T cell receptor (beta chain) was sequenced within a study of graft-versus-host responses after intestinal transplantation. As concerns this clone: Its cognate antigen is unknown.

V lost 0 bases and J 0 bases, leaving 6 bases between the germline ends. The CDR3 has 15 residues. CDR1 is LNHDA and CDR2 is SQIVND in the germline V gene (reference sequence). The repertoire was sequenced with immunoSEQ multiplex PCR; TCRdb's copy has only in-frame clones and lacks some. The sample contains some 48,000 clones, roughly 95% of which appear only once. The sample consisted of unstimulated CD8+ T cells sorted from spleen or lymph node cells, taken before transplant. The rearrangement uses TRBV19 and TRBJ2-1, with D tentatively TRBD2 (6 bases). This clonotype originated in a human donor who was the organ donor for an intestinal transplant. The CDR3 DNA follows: TGTGCCAGTAGTATAGATAGCGGCTCCTACAATGAGCAGTTCTTC. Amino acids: CASSIDSGSYNEQFF.